These T cell receptor beta chains were read from a single sample in a study of blood T cells in healthy people across ages. TCRdb reprocessed the 5' RACE reads with MiXCR, giving one entry per CDR3 protein. Counted here are approximately 900,000 distinct CDR3 sequences, about 48% occurring once; the ten biggest clones make up around an eighth. Sequencing was done on a sample of blood. The receptors come from a man aged 25-40 years in good health. Each CDR3 is given with its conserved first and last residue. A D gene is named only where the DNA matches it firmly. The listing skips clone size in some rows; elsewhere it reads once, few, many or a size class.

j_call: TRBJ1-1
clone_size: once
d_call: TRBD1
v_call: TRBV7-2
cdr3_nt: TGTGCCAGCAGCATTAACAGGGGGCACGACACTGAAGCTTTCTTT
cdr3_aa: CASSINRGHDTEAFF

j_call: TRBJ2-3
clone_size: .
d_call: TRBD1
v_call: TRBV5-1
cdr3_nt: TGCGCCAGCAGCCAATCGACAGGGGGGGGCACAGATACGCAGTATTTT
cdr3_aa: CASSQSTGGGTDTQYF

j_call: TRBJ2-2
clone_size: .
d_call: TRBD1
v_call: TRBV6-5
cdr3_nt: TGTGCCAGCAGGTGGCAGGGGGCGGTCGGGGAGCTGTTTTTT
cdr3_aa: CASRWQGAVGELFF

j_call: TRBJ1-4
clone_size: few
d_call: .
v_call: TRBV21-1
cdr3_nt: TGTGCCAGCAGCACCTCAGGGTTACCCAGGGATGAAAAACTGTTTTTT
cdr3_aa: CASSTSGLPRDEKLFF

j_call: TRBJ2-1
clone_size: .
d_call: .
v_call: TRBV5-1
cdr3_nt: TGCGCCAGCGGTGAGAGCGGCAATGAGCAGTTCTTC
cdr3_aa: CASGESGNEQFF

j_call: TRBJ1-2
clone_size: .
d_call: TRBD1
v_call: TRBV20-1
cdr3_nt: TGCAGTGCTAGAGAAACAGGGGGCAGGGGCTACACCTTC
cdr3_aa: CSARETGGRGYTF

j_call: TRBJ2-3
clone_size: .
d_call: TRBD1
v_call: TRBV29-1
cdr3_nt: TGCAGCGTTGGCCCGGGACAGGGACACACAGATACGCAGTATTTT
cdr3_aa: CSVGPGQGHTDTQYF

j_call: TRBJ2-3
clone_size: .
d_call: TRBD2
v_call: TRBV29-1
cdr3_nt: TGCAGCGTTACTAGCGGGGGACCCACAGATACGCAGTATTTT
cdr3_aa: CSVTSGGPTDTQYF

j_call: TRBJ2-3
clone_size: .
d_call: TRBD2
v_call: TRBV4-1
cdr3_nt: TGCGCCAGCGGCCAGACGGGGGGGGCCACAGATACGCAGTATTTT
cdr3_aa: CASGQTGGATDTQYF

j_call: TRBJ1-2
clone_size: .
d_call: .
v_call: TRBV9
cdr3_nt: TGTGCCAGCAGCGTAGCGGGGGACGACTATGGCTACACCTTC
cdr3_aa: CASSVAGDDYGYTF

j_call: TRBJ2-5
clone_size: .
d_call: TRBD2
v_call: TRBV12-3/TRBV12-4
cdr3_nt: TGTGCCAGCAGTAGGAGCGGGGGGATCCAAGAGACCCAGTACTTC
cdr3_aa: CASSRSGGIQETQYF

j_call: TRBJ2-7
clone_size: few
d_call: TRBD1
v_call: TRBV5-5
cdr3_nt: TGTGCCAGCAGCTTTAGAGGGGGCGACTTTTCCGAGCAGTACTTC
cdr3_aa: CASSFRGGDFSEQYF

j_call: TRBJ2-1
clone_size: .
d_call: TRBD2
v_call: TRBV4-1
cdr3_nt: TGCGCCAGCAGCCAAGGACTAGCGGGGTCCTTCGGGGATGAGCAGTTCTTC
cdr3_aa: CASSQGLAGSFGDEQFF

j_call: TRBJ2-2
clone_size: .
d_call: TRBD1
v_call: TRBV6-2/TRBV6-3
cdr3_nt: TGTGCCAGCAGCCGCCGGGACAGGGGGCTCGGGGAGCTGTTTTTT
cdr3_aa: CASSRRDRGLGELFF

j_call: TRBJ2-7
clone_size: .
d_call: .
v_call: TRBV9
cdr3_nt: TGTGCCAGCAGCGTAGTATCAGGAGGCAGGGGAGCCTACAATGAGCAGTACTTC
cdr3_aa: CASSVVSGGRGAYNEQYF

j_call: TRBJ1-4
clone_size: .
d_call: .
v_call: TRBV4-2
cdr3_nt: TGTGCCAGCAGCCAACCGGGTCGTGGGGAAGAAAAACTGTTTTTT
cdr3_aa: CASSQPGRGEEKLFF

j_call: TRBJ2-4
clone_size: few
d_call: TRBD1
v_call: TRBV3-1
cdr3_nt: TGTGCCAGCAGCCAAAGACAGGGGGTTGACATTCAGTACTTC
cdr3_aa: CASSQRQGVDIQYF

j_call: TRBJ2-1
clone_size: .
d_call: .
v_call: TRBV7-6
cdr3_nt: TGTGCCAGCAGCCCGACTACCTTGGCTTACAATGAGCAGTTCTTC
cdr3_aa: CASSPTTLAYNEQFF

j_call: TRBJ2-3
clone_size: few
d_call: .
v_call: TRBV7-2
cdr3_nt: TGTGCCAGCAGTCTCCAATGGGCAGATACGCAGTATTTT
cdr3_aa: CASSLQWADTQYF

j_call: TRBJ2-6
clone_size: .
d_call: .
v_call: TRBV18
cdr3_nt: TGTGCCAGCTCACCCTCGGGTCAGGCTGGGGCCAACGTCCTGACTTTC
cdr3_aa: CASSPSGQAGANVLTF

j_call: TRBJ2-5
clone_size: few
d_call: .
v_call: TRBV7-3
cdr3_nt: TGTGCCAGCAGCTTAAACCCGTTTTCAGGGATTAGGGAGACCCAGTACTTC
cdr3_aa: CASSLNPFSGIRETQYF

j_call: TRBJ2-1
clone_size: .
d_call: TRBD1
v_call: TRBV5-1
cdr3_nt: TGCGCCAGCGGGACAGGGGCAGGGAATGAGCAGTTCTTC
cdr3_aa: CASGTGAGNEQFF

j_call: TRBJ1-1
clone_size: .
d_call: .
v_call: TRBV13
cdr3_nt: TGTGCCAGCACTTTGACAAGCATGAACACTGAAGCTTTCTTT
cdr3_aa: CASTLTSMNTEAFF

j_call: TRBJ2-2
clone_size: .
d_call: .
v_call: TRBV7-2
cdr3_nt: TGTGCCAGCATACAAAGGGTCCCCCCCGCGAACACCGGGGAGCTGTTTTTT
cdr3_aa: CASIQRVPPANTGELFF

j_call: TRBJ1-6
clone_size: .
d_call: TRBD1
v_call: TRBV5-1
cdr3_nt: TGCGCCAGCAGCCGAAACCCCAGGGGGGAGAATTCACCCCTCCACTTT
cdr3_aa: CASSRNPRGENSPLHF

j_call: TRBJ2-7
clone_size: .
d_call: .
v_call: TRBV27
cdr3_nt: TGTGCCAGTTGGAGGGGAGCCTCTAACGAGCAGTACTTC
cdr3_aa: CASWRGASNEQYF

j_call: TRBJ2-3
clone_size: .
d_call: .
v_call: TRBV29-1
cdr3_nt: TGCAGCGTGGGGGACTGGACTAGCACAGATACGCAGTATTTT
cdr3_aa: CSVGDWTSTDTQYF

j_call: TRBJ2-7
clone_size: .
d_call: .
v_call: TRBV6-2/TRBV6-3
cdr3_nt: TGTGCCAGCAGTCCGCGGGCCTTCATACTCTACGAGCAGTACTTC
cdr3_aa: CASSPRAFILYEQYF

j_call: TRBJ2-3
clone_size: .
d_call: .
v_call: TRBV11-2
cdr3_nt: TGTGCCAGCAGCTCTTTGCGGGAAGGGCAGTATTTT
cdr3_aa: CASSSLREGQYF

j_call: TRBJ2-7
clone_size: few
d_call: .
v_call: TRBV7-2
cdr3_nt: TGTGCCAGCAGACCTGGGGGGGGGCGTCTACGCGAGCAGTACTTC
cdr3_aa: CASRPGGGRLREQYF

j_call: TRBJ2-5
clone_size: .
d_call: TRBD2
v_call: TRBV4-3
cdr3_nt: TGCGCCAGCAGCCAAGATATAGGGACTAGCGGGGGACAAGAGACCCAGTACTTC
cdr3_aa: CASSQDIGTSGGQETQYF

j_call: TRBJ2-3
clone_size: once
d_call: .
v_call: TRBV10-3
cdr3_nt: TGTGCCATCAGTGAGAACCCCAACCCCGGCGGTACGCAGTATTTT
cdr3_aa: CAISENPNPGGTQYF

j_call: TRBJ2-7
clone_size: .
d_call: TRBD2
v_call: TRBV6-5
cdr3_nt: TGTGCCAGCAGTACGGTCCCAGCGGGGGCTCAAGAGCAGTACTTC
cdr3_aa: CASSTVPAGAQEQYF

j_call: TRBJ1-1
clone_size: .
d_call: .
v_call: TRBV29-1
cdr3_nt: TGCAGCGTTGTGGGACGGGAGGCTTTCTTT
cdr3_aa: CSVVGREAFF

j_call: TRBJ2-1
clone_size: few
d_call: TRBD2
v_call: TRBV5-6
cdr3_nt: TGTGCCAGCAGCCAGACTAGCAGGCAGTTCTTC
cdr3_aa: CASSQTSRQFF

j_call: TRBJ2-1
clone_size: few
d_call: .
v_call: TRBV4-1
cdr3_nt: TGCGCCAGCAGCCCCGAAACCCAGGGTACCACTAGTGATCTCAGAAATGAGCAGTTCTTC
cdr3_aa: CASSPETQGTTSDLRNEQFF

j_call: TRBJ2-3
clone_size: .
d_call: .
v_call: TRBV2
cdr3_nt: TGTGCCAGCAGTGAAACGGCCGGATCCACAGATACGCAGTATTTT
cdr3_aa: CASSETAGSTDTQYF

j_call: TRBJ2-7
clone_size: .
d_call: .
v_call: TRBV20-1
cdr3_nt: TGCAGTGCTGAGGGGGGGGCCTACTACGAGCAGTACTTC
cdr3_aa: CSAEGGAYYEQYF